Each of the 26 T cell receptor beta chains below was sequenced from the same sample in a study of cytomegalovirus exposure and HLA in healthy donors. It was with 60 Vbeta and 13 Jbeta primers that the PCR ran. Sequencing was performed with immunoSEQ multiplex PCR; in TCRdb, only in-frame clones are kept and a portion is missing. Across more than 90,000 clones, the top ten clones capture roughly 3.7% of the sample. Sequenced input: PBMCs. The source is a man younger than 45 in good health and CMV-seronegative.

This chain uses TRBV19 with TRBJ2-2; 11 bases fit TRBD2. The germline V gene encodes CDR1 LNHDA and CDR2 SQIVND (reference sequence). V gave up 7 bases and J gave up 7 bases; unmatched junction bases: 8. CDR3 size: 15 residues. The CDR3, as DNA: TGTGCCAGTACCTTGACTAGCGGGGTGTTCGGGGAGCTGTTTTTT. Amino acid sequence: CASTLTSGVFGELFF.

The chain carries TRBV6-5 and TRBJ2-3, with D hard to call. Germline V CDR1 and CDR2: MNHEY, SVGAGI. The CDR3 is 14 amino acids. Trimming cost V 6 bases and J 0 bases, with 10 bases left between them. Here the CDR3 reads CASRPPQSTDTQYF. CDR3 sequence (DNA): TGTGCCAGCAGGCCCCCACAGAGCACAGATACGCAGTATTTT.

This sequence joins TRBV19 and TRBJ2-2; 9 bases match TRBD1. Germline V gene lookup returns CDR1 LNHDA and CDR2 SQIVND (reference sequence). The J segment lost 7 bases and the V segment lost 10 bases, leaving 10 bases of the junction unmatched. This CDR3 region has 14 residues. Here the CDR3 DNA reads TGTGCCAACCCGGGACAGGGCATTCACGGGGAGCTGTTTTTT. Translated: CANPGQGIHGELFF.

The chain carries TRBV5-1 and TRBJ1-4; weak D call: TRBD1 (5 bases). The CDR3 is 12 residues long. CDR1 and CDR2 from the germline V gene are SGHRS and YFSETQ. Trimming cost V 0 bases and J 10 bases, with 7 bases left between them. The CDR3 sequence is CASSLDRTKLFF. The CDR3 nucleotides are TGCGCCAGCAGCTTGGACAGGACAAAACTGTTTTTT.

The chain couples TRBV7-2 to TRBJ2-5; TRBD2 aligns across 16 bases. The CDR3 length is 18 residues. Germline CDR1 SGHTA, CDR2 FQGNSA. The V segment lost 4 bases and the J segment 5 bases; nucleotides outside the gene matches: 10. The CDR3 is CASSSSGTSGGAKETQYF. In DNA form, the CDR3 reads TGTGCCAGCAGCTCCTCCGGGACTAGCGGGGGGGCGAAGGAGACCCAGTACTTC.

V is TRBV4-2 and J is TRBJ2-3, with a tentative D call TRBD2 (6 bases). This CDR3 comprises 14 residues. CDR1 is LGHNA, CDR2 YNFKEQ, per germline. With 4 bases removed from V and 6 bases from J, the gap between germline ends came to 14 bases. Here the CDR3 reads CASSPEWGRDTQYF. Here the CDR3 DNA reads TGTGCCAGCAGCCCGGAATGGGGGAGGGATACGCAGTATTTT.

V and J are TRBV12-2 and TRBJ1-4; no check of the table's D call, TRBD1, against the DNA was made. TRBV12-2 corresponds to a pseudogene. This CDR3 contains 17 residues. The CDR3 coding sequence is TGTGCAAGTCGCTTAAAAAGGGGGTCGGCAACTAATGAAAAACTGTTTTTT. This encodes CASRLKRGSATNEKLFF.

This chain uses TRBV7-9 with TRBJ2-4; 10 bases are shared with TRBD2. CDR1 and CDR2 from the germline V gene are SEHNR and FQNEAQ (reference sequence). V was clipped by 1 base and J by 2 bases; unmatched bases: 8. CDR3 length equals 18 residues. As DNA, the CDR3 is TGTGCCAGCAGCTTAGTAGCGGCTAGCGGGGGAACCAAAAACATTCAGTACTTC. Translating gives CASSLVAASGGTKNIQYF. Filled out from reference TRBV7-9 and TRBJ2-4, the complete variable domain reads DTGVSQNPRHKITKRGQNVTFRCDPISEHNRLYWYRQTLGQGPEFLTYFQNEAQLEKSRLLSDRFSAERPKGSFSTLEIQRTEQGDSAMYLCASSLVAASGGTKNIQYFGAGTRLSVL.

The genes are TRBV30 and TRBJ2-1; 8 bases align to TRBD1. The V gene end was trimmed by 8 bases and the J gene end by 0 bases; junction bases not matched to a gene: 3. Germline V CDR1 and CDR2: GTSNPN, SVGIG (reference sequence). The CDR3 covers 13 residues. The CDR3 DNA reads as TGTGCCCGGACAGGGAACTCCTACAATGAGCAGTTCTTC. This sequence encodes CARTGNSYNEQFF. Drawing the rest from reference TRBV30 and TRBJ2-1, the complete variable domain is SQTIHQWPATLVQPVGSPLSLECTVEGTSNPNLYWYRQAAGRGLQLLFYSVGIGQISSEVPQNLSASRPQDRQFILSSKKLLLSDSGFYLCARTGNSYNEQFFGPGTRLTVL.

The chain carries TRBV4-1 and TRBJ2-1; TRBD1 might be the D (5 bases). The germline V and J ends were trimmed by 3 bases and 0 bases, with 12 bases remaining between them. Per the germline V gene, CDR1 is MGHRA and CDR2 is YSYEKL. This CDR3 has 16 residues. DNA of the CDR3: TGCGCCAGCAGCCAGGTGGACATGATCTCCTACAATGAGCAGTTCTTC. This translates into CASSQVDMISYNEQFF.

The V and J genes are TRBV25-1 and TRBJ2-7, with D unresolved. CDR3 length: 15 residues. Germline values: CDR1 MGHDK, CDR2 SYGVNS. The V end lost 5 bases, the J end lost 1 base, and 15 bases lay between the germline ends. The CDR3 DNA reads TGTGCCAGCAGTCAATTTACTGTCTCTTCCTACGAGCAGTACTTC. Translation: CASSQFTVSSYEQYF.

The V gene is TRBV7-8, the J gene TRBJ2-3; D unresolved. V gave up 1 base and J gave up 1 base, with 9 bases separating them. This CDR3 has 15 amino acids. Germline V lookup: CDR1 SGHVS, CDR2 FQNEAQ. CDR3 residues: CASSLVVSGTDTQYF. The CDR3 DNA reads TGTGCCAGCAGCTTAGTGGTCAGCGGCACAGATACGCAGTATTTT.

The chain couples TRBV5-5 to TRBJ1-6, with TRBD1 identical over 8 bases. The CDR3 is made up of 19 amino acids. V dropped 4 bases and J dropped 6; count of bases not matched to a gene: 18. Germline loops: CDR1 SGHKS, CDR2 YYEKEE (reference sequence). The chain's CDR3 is CASSIWLLQGGASNSPLHF. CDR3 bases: TGTGCCAGCAGCATTTGGCTCCTACAGGGGGGCGCTTCTAATTCACCCCTCCACTTT. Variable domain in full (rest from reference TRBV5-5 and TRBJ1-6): DAGVTQSPTHLIKTRGQQVTLRCSPISGHKSVSWYQQVLGQGPQFIFQYYEKEERGRGNFPDRFSARQFPNYSSELNVNALLLGDSALYLCASSIWLLQGGASNSPLHFGNGTRLTVT.

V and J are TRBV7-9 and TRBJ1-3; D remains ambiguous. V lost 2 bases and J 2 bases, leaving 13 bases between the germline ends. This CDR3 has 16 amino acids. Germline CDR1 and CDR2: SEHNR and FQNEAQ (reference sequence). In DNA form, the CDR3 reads TGTGCCAGCAGCTTACGACGGGGAGGACCTGGAAACACCATATATTTT. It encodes CASSLRRGGPGNTIYF. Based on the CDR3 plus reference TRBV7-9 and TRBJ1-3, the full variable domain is DTGVSQNPRHKITKRGQNVTFRCDPISEHNRLYWYRQTLGQGPEFLTYFQNEAQLEKSRLLSDRFSAERPKGSFSTLEIQRTEQGDSAMYLCASSLRRGGPGNTIYFGEGSWLTVV.

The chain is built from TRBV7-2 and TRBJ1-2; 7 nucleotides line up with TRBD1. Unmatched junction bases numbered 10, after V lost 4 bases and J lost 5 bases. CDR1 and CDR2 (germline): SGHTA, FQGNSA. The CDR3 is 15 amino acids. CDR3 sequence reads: CASSSGGTVGYGYTF. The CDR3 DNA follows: TGTGCCAGCAGCTCAGGCGGGACAGTAGGATATGGCTACACCTTC. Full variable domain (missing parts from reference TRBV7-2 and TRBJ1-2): GAGVSQSPSNKVTEKGKDVELRCDPISGHTALYWYRQSLGQGLEFLIYFQGNSAPDKSGLPSDRFSAERTGGSVSTLTIQRTQQEDSAVYLCASSSGGTVGYGYTFGSGTRLTVV.

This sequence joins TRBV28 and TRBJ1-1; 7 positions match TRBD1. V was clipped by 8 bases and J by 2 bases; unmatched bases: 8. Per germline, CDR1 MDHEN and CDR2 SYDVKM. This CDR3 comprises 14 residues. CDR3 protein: CASVQGGPNTEAFF. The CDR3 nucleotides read TGTGCCAGCGTCCAGGGGGGCCCTAACACTGAAGCTTTCTTT.

The CDR3 nucleotides read TGCGCCAGCAGCAAAGGGACAGGGACCACAGATACGCAGTATTTT. It specifies CASSKGTGTTDTQYF. The chain uses TRBV5-1 and TRBJ2-3, with 9 bases matching TRBD1. The V gene end was trimmed by 4 bases and the J gene end by 2 bases; junction bases not matched to a gene: 5. The CDR3 covers 15 residues. The germline CDR1 and CDR2 sequences are SGHRS and YFSETQ.

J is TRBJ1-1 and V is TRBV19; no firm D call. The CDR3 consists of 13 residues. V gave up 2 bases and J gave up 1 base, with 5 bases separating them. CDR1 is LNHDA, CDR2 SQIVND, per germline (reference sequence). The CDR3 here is CASSIQENTEAFF. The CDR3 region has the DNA TGTGCCAGTAGTATACAGGAGAACACTGAAGCTTTCTTT.

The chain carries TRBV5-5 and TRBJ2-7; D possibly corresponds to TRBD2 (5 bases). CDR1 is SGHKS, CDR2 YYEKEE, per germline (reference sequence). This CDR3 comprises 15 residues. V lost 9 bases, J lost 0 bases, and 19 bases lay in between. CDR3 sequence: CATAGGSRRSYEQYF. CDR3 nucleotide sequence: TGTGCCACCGCTGGTGGGAGCAGGCGCTCCTACGAGCAGTACTTC. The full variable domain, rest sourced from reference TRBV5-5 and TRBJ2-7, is DAGVTQSPTHLIKTRGQQVTLRCSPISGHKSVSWYQQVLGQGPQFIFQYYEKEERGRGNFPDRFSARQFPNYSSELNVNALLLGDSALYLCATAGGSRRSYEQYFGPGTRLTVT.

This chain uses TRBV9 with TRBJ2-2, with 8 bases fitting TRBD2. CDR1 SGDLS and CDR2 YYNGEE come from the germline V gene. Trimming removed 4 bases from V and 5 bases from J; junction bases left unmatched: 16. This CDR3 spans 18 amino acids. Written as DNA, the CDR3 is TGTGCCAGCAGCTTAAGAGAAGGACAGCGGGGGTTTACCGGGGAGCTGTTTTTT. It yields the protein CASSLREGQRGFTGELFF.

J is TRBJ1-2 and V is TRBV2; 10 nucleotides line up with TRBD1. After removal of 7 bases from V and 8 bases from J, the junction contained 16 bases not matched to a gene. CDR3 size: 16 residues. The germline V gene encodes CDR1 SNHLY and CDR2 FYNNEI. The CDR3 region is CASNPGQGSSGWGYTF. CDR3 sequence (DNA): TGTGCCAGCAATCCGGGACAGGGGTCCTCCGGCTGGGGCTACACCTTC.

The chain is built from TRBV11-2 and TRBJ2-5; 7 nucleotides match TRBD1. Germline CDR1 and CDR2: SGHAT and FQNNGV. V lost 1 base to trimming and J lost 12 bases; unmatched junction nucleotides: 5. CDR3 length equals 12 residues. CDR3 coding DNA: TGTGCCAGCAGCTTAGGCCAGGGGGAAAAGTACTTC. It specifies CASSLGQGEKYF.

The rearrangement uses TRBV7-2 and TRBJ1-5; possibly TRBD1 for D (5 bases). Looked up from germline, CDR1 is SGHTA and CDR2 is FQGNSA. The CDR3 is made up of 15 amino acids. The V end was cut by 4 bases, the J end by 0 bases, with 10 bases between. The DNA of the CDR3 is TGTGCCAGCAGCTCGGGGGGAGGTAGCAATCAGCCCCAGCATTTT. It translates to CASSSGGGSNQPQHF.

CDR3 bases: TGTGCCAGCAGCTTACCCTCGGGCGGGGTCGGGGCAGATACGCAGTATTTT. Its translation: CASSLPSGGVGADTQYF. The chain carries TRBV7-9 and TRBJ2-3, with D possibly matching TRBD2 (6 bases). The CDR3 has 17 residues. Germline CDR1 is SEHNR and CDR2 is FQNEAQ (reference sequence). V was cut by 2 bases and J by 4 bases, with 19 bases left in between.

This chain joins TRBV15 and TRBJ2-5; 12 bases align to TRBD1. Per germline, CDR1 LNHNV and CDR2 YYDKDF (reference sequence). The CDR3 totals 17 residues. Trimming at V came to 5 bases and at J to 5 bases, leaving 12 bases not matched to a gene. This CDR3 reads CATSGNLGQGALETQYF. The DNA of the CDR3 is TGTGCCACCAGCGGAAACTTGGGACAGGGGGCTCTCGAGACCCAGTACTTC.

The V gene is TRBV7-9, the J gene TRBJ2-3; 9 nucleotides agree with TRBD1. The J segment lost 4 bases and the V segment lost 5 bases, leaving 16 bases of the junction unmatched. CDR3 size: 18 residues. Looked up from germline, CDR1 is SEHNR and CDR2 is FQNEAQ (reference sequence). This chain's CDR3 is CASSPIPSHRGQADTQYF. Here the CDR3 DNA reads TGTGCCAGCAGCCCAATCCCAAGCCACAGGGGGCAGGCAGATACGCAGTATTTT.